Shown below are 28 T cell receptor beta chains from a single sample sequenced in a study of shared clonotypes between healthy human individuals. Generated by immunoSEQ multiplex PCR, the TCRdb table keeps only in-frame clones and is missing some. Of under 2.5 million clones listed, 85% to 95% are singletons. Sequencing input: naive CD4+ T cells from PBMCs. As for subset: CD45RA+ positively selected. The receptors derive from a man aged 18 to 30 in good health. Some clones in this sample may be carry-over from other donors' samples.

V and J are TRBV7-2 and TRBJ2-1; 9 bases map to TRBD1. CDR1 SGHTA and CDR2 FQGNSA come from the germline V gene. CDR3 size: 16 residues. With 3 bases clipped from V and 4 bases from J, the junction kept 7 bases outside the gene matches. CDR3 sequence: CASSLLGQGLYNEQFF. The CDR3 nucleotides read TGTGCCAGCAGCTTGTTGGGACAGGGCTTATACAATGAGCAGTTCTTC.

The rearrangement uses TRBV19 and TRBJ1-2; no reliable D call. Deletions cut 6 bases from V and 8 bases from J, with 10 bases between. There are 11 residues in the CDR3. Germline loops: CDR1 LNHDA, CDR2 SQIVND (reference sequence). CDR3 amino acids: CASSTGLGYTF. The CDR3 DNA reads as TGTGCCAGTAGCACGGGTCTGGGCTACACCTTC. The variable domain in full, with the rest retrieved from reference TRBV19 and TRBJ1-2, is DGGITQSPKYLFRKEGQNVTLSCEQNLNHDAMYWYRQDPGQGLRLIYYSQIVNDFQKGDIAEGYSVSREKKESFPLTVTSAQKNPTAFYLCASSTGLGYTFGSGTRLTVV.

The CDR3 protein is CASSVLAGGQADTQYF. CDR3 sequence (DNA): TGTGCCAGCAGCGTTTTAGCGGGAGGGCAGGCAGATACGCAGTATTTT. The genes are TRBV9 and TRBJ2-3, with TRBD2 matching over 11 bases. V was clipped by 2 bases and J by 4 bases; unmatched bases: 6. CDR1 and CDR2 (germline): SGDLS, YYNGEE. This CDR3 contains 16 residues.

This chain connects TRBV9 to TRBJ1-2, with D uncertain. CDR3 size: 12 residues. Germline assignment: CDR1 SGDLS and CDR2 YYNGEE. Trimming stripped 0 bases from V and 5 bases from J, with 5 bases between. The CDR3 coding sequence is TGTGCCAGCAGCGTAGTGCATTATGGCTACACCTTC. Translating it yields CASSVVHYGYTF.

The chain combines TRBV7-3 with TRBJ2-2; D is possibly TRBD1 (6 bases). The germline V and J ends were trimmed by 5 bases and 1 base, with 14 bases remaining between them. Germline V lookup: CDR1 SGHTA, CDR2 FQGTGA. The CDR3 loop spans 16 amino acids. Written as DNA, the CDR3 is TGTGCCAGCAGCCCCCAATCCAGGGGGAACACCGGGGAGCTGTTTTTT. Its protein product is CASSPQSRGNTGELFF. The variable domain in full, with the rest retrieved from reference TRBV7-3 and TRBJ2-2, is GAGVSQTPSNKVTEKGKYVELRCDPISGHTALYWYRQSLGQGPEFLIYFQGTGAADDSGLPNDRFFAVRPEGSVSTLKIQRTERGDSAVYLCASSPQSRGNTGELFFGEGSRLTVL.

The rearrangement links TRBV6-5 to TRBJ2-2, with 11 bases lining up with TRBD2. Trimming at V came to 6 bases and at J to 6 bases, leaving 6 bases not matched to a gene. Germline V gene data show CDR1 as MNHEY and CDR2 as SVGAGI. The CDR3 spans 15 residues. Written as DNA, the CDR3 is TGTGCCAGCAGACTAGCGGGAGAACCCCCCGGGGAGCTGTTTTTT. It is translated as CASRLAGEPPGELFF.

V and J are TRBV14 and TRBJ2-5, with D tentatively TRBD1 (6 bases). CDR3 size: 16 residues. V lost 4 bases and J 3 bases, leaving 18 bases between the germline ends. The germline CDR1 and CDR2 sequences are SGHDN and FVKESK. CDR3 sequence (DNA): TGTGCCAGCAGCCGACTGTCGGGCAGGGGCAAAGAGACCCAGTACTTC. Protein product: CASSRLSGRGKETQYF.

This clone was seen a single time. The CDR3 loop is CASSSPAGSRSPLHF. The CDR3 coding sequence is TGTGCCAGCAGTTCCCCGGCAGGGTCGAGATCACCCCTCCACTTT. The chain recombines TRBV28 with TRBJ1-6; D is perhaps TRBD1 (5 bases). The CDR3 has 15 residues. CDR1 is MDHEN and CDR2 is SYDVKM in the germline V gene. The ends were cut back, 4 bases at V and 10 bases at J, with 17 bases in the middle. The variable domain in full, completed from reference TRBV28 and TRBJ1-6, reads DVKVTQSSRYLVKRTGEKVFLECVQDMDHENMFWYRQDPGLGLRLIYFSYDVKMKEKGDIPEGYSVSREKKERFSLILESASTNQTSMYLCASSSPAGSRSPLHFGNGTRLTVT.

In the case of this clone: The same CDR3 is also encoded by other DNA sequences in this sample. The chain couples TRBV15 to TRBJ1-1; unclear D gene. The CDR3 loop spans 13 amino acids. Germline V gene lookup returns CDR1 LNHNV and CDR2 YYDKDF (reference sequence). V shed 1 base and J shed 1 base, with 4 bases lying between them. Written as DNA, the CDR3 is TGTGCCACCAGCAGAGGAGGGAACACTGAAGCTTTCTTT. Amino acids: CATSRGGNTEAFF.

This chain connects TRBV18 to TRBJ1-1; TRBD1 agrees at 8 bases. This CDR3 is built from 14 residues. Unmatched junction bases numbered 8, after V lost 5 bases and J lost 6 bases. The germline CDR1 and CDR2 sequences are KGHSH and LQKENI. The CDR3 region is CASSAQGGEAEAFF. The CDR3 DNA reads TGTGCCAGCTCAGCACAGGGGGGAGAGGCTGAAGCTTTCTTT.

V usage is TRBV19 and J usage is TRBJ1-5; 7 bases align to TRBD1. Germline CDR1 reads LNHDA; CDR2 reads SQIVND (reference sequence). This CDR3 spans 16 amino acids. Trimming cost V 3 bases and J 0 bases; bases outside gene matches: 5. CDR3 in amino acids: CASSIGRTGSNQPQHF. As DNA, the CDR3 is TGTGCCAGTAGTATTGGAAGGACAGGTAGCAATCAGCCCCAGCATTTT.

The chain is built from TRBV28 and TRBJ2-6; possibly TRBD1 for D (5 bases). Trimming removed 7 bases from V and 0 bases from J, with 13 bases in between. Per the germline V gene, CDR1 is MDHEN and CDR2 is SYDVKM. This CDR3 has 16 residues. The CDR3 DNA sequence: TGTGCCAGCACCCCAGGGTTGTCCTCTGGGGCCAACGTCCTGACTTTC. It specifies CASTPGLSSGANVLTF. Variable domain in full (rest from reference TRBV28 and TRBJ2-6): DVKVTQSSRYLVKRTGEKVFLECVQDMDHENMFWYRQDPGLGLRLIYFSYDVKMKEKGDIPEGYSVSREKKERFSLILESASTNQTSMYLCASTPGLSSGANVLTFGAGSRLTVL.

The CDR3 bases are TGTGCCAGCAGCTTTGTTGCCGGGAGTGACACCGGGGAGCTGTTTTTT. Translation: CASSFVAGSDTGELFF. The V call is TRBV11-2, the J call TRBJ2-2; a possible D gene is TRBD2 (6 bases). Per germline, CDR1 SGHAT and CDR2 FQNNGV. V was trimmed by 3 bases and J by 3 bases, leaving 14 bases between them. This CDR3 spans 16 amino acids.

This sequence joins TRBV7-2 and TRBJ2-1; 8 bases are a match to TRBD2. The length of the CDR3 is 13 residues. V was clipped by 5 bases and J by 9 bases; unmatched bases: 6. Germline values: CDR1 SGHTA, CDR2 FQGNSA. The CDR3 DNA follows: TGTGCCAGCAGCCGTGGACTAGCCATTGAGCAGTTCTTC. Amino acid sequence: CASSRGLAIEQFF.

CDR3: CASSHWDPGGAETQYF. As DNA, the CDR3 is TGTGCCAGCAGTCACTGGGACCCAGGAGGCGCAGAGACCCAGTACTTC. This sequence joins TRBV28 and TRBJ2-5; D could derive from TRBD1 or TRBD2 (5 bases each). Germline V lookup: CDR1 MDHEN, CDR2 SYDVKM. The CDR3 contains 16 residues. V was clipped by 5 bases and J by 4 bases, with 20 bases between them.

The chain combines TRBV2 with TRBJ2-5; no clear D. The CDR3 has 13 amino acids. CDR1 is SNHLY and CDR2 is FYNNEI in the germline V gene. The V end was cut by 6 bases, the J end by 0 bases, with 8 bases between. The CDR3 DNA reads TGTGCCAGCAGCGAACAGAACCAAGAGACCCAGTACTTC. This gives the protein CASSEQNQETQYF. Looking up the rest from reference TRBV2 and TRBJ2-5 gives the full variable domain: EPEVTQTPSHQVTQMGQEVILRCVPISNHLYFYWYRQILGQKVEFLVSFYNNEISEKSEIFDDQFSVERPDGSNFTLKIRSTKLEDSAMYFCASSEQNQETQYFGPGTRLLVL.

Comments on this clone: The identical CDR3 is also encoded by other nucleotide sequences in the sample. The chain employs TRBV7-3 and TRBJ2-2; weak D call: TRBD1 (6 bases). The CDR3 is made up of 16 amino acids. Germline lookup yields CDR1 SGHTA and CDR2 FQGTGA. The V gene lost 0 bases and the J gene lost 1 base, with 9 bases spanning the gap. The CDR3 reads CASSLTGAGNTGELFF. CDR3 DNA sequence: TGTGCCAGCAGCTTAACGGGGGCAGGGAACACCGGGGAGCTGTTTTTT.

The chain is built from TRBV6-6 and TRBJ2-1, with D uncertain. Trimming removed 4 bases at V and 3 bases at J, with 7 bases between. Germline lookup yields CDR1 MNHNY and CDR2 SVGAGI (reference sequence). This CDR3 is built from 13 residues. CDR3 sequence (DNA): TGTGCCAGCAGTTCACTCTACTACAATGAGCAGTTCTTC. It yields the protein CASSSLYYNEQFF.

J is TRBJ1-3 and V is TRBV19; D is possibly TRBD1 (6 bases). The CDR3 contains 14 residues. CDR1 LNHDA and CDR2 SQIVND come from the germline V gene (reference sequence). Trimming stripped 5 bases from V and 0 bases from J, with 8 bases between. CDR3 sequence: CASSRQVSGNTIYF. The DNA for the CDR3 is TGTGCCAGTAGTCGACAGGTCTCTGGAAACACCATATATTTT.

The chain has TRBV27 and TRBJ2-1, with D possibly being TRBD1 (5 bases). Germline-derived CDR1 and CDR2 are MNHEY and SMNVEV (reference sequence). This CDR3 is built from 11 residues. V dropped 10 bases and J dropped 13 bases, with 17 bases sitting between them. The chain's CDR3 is CATVRGLEQFF. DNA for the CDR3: TGTGCCACCGTTAGGGGTCTCGAACAGTTCTTC.

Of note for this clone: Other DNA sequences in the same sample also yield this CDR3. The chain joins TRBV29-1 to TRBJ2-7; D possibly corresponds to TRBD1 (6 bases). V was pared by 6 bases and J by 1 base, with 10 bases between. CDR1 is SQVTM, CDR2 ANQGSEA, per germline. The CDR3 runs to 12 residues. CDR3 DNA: TGCAGCGTCAGACAGGCTTCCTACGAGCAGTACTTC. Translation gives CSVRQASYEQYF.

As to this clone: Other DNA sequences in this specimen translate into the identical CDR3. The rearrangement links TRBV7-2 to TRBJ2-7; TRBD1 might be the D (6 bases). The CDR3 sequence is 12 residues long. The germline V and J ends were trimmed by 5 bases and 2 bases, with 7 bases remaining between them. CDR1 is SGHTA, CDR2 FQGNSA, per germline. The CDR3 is CASSRTAYEQYF. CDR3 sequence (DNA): TGTGCCAGCAGCAGGACAGCCTACGAGCAGTACTTC.

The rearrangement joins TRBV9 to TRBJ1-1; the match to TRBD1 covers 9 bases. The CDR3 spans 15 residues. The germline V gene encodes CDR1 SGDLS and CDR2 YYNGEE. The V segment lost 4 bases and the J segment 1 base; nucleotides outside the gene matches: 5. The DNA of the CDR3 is TGTGCCAGCAGCCCTCAGACAGGGGGGAACACTGAAGCTTTCTTT. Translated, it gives CASSPQTGGNTEAFF.

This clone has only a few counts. The CDR3 sequence: CASSFRTVNTEAFF. The CDR3 nucleotides read TGCGCCAGCAGCTTCCGGACGGTGAACACTGAAGCTTTCTTT. This chain joins TRBV4-1 and TRBJ1-1; D uncertain. Germline CDR1 MGHRA, CDR2 YSYEKL. There are 14 residues in the CDR3. Trimming pared 5 bases from V and 0 bases from J, leaving 10 bases between.

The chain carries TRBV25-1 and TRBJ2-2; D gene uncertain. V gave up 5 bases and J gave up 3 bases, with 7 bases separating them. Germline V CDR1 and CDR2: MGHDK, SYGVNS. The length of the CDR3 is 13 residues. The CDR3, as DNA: TGTGCCAGCAGTTCCCAGGACACCGGGGAGCTGTTTTTT. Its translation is CASSSQDTGELFF.

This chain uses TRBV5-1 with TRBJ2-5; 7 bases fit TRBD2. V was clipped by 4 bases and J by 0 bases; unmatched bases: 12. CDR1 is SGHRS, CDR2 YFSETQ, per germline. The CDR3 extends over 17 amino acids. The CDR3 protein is CASSLGVASGYQETQYF. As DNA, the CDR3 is TGCGCCAGCAGCCTGGGGGTAGCTAGCGGCTACCAAGAGACCCAGTACTTC.

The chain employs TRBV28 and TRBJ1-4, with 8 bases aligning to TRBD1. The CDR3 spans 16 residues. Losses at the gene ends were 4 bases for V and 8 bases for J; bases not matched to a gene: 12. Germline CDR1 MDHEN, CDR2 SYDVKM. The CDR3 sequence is CASSSQGAKEYEKLFF. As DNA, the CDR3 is TGTGCCAGCAGTTCCCAGGGGGCAAAAGAGTACGAAAAACTGTTTTTT.

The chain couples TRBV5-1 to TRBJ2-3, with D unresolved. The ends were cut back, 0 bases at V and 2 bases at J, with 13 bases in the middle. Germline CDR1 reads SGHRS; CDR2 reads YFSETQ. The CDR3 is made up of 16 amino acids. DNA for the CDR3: TGCGCCAGCAGCTTGGCTGTACTGGGCCCCACAGATACGCAGTATTTT. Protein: CASSLAVLGPTDTQYF.